This T cell receptor beta chain was obtained from a study of blood T cell repertoires in COVID-19. The repertoire was sequenced with immunoSEQ multiplex PCR; TCRdb's copy has only in-frame clones and lacks some. The table lists 250,000 to 350,000 clones, approximately 81% of them singletons. CDR3 length equals 14 residues. Germline CDR1 is MNHEY and CDR2 is SMNVEV (reference sequence). The trim removed 2 bases at V and 8 bases at J, leaving 4 bases unmatched. This rearrangement joins TRBV27 to TRBJ1-4; TRBD1 agrees at 8 bases. The TCR sequence derives from a woman in her fifties or sixties who had recovered from COVID-19. Material for sequencing was PBMCs or T cells enriched from blood (not recorded which). CDR3 amino acids: CASSLGTGEEKLFF. CDR3 sequence (DNA): TGTGCCAGCAGTTTAGGGACAGGAGAAGAAAAACTGTTTTTT.